The table lists the clone carrying this T cell receptor beta chain with a count of one. This sample stems from a study of cytomegalovirus exposure and HLA in healthy donors. The primer mix had 60 Vbeta and 13 Jbeta primers. The protocol was immunoSEQ multiplex PCR, while the TCRdb copy is restricted to in-frame clones and leaves out a portion. There are around 100,000 clones in the sample; around 77% occur only once, and approximately 4.3% lies in the top ten. The sequence came from a man over 45 in good health and CMV-seropositive. Specimen: PBMCs.

CDR3 protein: CASRLGLAGGAGELFF. For the CDR3, the DNA is TGTGCCAGCAGACTGGGACTAGCGGGAGGTGCCGGGGAGCTGTTTTTT. The rearrangement uses TRBV27 and TRBJ2-2, with 15 bases matching TRBD2. Germline V CDR1 and CDR2: MNHEY, SMNVEV (reference sequence). CDR3 length: 16 amino acids. V lost 6 bases and J lost 6; bases outside the gene matches: 5.